This paragraph reports one T cell receptor (beta chain). Here immunoSEQ multiplex PCR was the method, and the copy in TCRdb shows in-frame clones only, minus some. The sample lists fewer than 200,000 clones, about 90% occurring once. These data are taken from a study of blood T cell repertoires in COVID-19. Study-level background: Sample material is recorded as cDNA or gDNA derived from T cells, B-cell-depleted T cells, or PBMCs.

The CDR3 sequence is 16 residues long. Unmatched junction bases numbered 3, after V lost 0 bases and J lost 1 base. Per the germline V gene, CDR1 is MNHEY and CDR2 is SVGAGI. The receptor was isolated from a human donor with acute COVID-19. The donor label of this sample is uncertain. This chain connects TRBV6-5 to TRBJ2-3; the match to TRBD2 covers 8 bases. Input material: PBMCs or T cells enriched from blood (not recorded which). The CDR3 sequence is CASSYSRGGGTDTQYF. The CDR3 DNA follows: TGTGCCAGCAGTTACTCCCGGGGGGGCGGCACAGATACGCAGTATTTT.